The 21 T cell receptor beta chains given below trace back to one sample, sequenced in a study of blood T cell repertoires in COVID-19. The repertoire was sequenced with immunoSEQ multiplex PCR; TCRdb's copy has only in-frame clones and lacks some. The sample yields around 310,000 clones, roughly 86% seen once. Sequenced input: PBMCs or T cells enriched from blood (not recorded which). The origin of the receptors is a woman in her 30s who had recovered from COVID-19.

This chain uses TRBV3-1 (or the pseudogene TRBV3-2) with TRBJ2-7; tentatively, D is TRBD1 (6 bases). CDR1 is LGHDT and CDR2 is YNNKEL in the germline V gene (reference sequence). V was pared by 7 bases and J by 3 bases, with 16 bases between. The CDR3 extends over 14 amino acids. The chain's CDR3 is CASTLKKQGYEQYF. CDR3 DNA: TGTGCCAGCACCCTAAAAAAACAGGGCTACGAGCAGTACTTC.

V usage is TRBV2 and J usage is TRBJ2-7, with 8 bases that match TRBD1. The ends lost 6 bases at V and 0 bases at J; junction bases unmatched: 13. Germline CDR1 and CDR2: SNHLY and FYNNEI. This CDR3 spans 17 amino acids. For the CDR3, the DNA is TGTGCCAGCAGCGGACCGGGGACAGGCGGAAGCTCCTACGAGCAGTACTTC. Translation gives CASSGPGTGGSSYEQYF.

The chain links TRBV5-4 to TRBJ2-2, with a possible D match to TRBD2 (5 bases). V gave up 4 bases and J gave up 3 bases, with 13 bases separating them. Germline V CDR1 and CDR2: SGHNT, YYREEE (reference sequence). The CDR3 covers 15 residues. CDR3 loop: CASSPGLSDTGELFF. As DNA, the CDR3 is TGTGCCAGCAGCCCGGGGTTGTCAGACACCGGGGAGCTGTTTTTT.

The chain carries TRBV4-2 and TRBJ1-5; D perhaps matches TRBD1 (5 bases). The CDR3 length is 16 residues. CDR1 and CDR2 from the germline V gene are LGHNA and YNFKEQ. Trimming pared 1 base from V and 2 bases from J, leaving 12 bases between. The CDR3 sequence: CASSQVAKQGNQPQHF. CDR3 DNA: TGTGCCAGCAGCCAAGTGGCGAAACAGGGCAATCAGCCCCAGCATTTT.

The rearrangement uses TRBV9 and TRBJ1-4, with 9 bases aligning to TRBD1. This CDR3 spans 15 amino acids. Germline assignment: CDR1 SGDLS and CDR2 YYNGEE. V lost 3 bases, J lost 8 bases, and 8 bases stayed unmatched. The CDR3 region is CASSAGQGSYEKLFF. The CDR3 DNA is TGTGCCAGCAGCGCCGGACAGGGGTCGTACGAAAAACTGTTTTTT.

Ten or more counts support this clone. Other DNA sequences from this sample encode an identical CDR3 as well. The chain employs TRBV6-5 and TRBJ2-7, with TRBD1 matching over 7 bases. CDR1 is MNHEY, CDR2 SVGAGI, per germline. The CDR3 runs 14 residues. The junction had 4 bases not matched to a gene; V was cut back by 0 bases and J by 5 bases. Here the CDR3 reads CASSYSKGAHEQYF. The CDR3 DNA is TGTGCCAGCAGTTACTCGAAGGGGGCCCACGAGCAGTACTTC.

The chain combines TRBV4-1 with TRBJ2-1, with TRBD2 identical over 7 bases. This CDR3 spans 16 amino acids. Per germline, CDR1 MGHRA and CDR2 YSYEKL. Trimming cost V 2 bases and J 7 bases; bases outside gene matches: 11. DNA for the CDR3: TGCGCCAGCAGCCAACCAGCGGGATATGAATTAAATGAGCAGTTCTTC. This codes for CASSQPAGYELNEQFF.

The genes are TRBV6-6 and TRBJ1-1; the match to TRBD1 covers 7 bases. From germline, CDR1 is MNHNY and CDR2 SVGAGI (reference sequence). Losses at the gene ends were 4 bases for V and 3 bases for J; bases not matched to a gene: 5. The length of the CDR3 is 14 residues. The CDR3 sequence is CASSSLTGDTEAFF. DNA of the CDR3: TGTGCCAGCAGTTCCCTTACAGGGGACACTGAAGCTTTCTTT.

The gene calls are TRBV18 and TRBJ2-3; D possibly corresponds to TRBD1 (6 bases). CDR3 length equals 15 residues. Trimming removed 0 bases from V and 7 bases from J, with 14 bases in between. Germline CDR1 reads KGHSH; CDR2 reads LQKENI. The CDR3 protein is CASSPPGQVGNTQYF. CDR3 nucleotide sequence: TGTGCCAGCTCACCACCGGGACAAGTCGGAAATACGCAGTATTTT. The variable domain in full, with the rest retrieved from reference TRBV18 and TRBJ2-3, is NAGVMQNPRHLVRRRGQEARLRCSPMKGHSHVYWYRQLPEEGLKFMVYLQKENIIDESGMPKERFSAEFPKEGPSILRIQQVVRGDSAAYFCASSPPGQVGNTQYFGPGTRLTVL.

The DNA of the CDR3 is TGTGCCATCAGTGAGTCAACCGGGGGGCAGGGCTACACCTTC. The encoded protein is CAISESTGGQGYTF. V and J are TRBV10-3 and TRBJ1-2; D perhaps matches TRBD1 (6 bases). The CDR3 covers 14 residues. Germline V gene lookup returns CDR1 ENHRY and CDR2 SYGVKD. V gave up 0 bases and J gave up 8 bases, with 13 bases separating them.

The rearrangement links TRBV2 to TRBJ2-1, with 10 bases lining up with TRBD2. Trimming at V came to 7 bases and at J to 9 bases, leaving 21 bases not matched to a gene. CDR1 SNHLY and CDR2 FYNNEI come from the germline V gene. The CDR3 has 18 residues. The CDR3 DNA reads TGTGCCAGCAATCATGGGTGGAGTAGCGGGAGGACTTATGGTGAGCAGTTCTTC. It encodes CASNHGWSSGRTYGEQFF.

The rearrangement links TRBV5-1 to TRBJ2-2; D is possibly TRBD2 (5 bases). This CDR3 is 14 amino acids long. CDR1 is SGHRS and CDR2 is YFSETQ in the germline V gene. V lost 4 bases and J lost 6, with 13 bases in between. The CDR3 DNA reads TGCGCCAGCAGCCTACCTCCCGGGGCCGGGGAGCTGTTTTTT. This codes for CASSLPPGAGELFF.

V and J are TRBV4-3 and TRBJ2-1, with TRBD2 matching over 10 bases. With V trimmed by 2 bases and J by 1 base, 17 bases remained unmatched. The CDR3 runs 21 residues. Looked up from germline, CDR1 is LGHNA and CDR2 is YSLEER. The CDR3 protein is CASSQQLSGVSGRRSYNEQFF. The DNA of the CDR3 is TGCGCCAGCAGCCAACAACTCAGCGGGGTTAGCGGGAGGCGGTCCTACAATGAGCAGTTCTTC.

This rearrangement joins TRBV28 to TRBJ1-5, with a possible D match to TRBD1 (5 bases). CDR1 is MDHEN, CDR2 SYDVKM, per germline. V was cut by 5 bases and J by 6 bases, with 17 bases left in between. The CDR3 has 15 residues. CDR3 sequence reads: CASSLLGEDGQPQHF. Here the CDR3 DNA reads TGTGCCAGCAGTCTTCTAGGGGAGGATGGTCAGCCCCAGCATTTT.

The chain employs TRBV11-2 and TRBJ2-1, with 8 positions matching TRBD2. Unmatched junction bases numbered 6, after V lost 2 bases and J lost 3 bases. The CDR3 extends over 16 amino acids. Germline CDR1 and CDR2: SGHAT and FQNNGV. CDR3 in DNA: TGTGCCAGCAGCTTATCAGCGGGAGTCCGCTACAATGAGCAGTTCTTC. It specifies CASSLSAGVRYNEQFF.

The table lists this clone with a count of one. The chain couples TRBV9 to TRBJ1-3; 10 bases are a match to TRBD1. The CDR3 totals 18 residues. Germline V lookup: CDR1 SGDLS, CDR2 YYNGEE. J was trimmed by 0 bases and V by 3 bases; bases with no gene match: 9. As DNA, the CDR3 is TGTGCCAGCAGCGCCGGGACAGGGGTCCCTCACTCTGGAAACACCATATATTTT. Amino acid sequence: CASSAGTGVPHSGNTIYF.

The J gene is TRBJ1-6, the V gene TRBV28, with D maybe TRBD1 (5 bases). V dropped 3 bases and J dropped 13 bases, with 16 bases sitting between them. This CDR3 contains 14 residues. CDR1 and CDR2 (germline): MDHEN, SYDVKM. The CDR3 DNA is TGTGCCAGCAGTTTCACAGGACCGTTAACGCCCCTCCACTTT. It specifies CASSFTGPLTPLHF.

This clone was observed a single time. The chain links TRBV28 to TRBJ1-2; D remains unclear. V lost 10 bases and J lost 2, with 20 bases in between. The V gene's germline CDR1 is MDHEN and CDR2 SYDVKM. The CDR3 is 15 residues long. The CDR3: CATTEGAGYNYGYTF. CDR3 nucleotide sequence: TGTGCCACTACGGAGGGAGCGGGATACAACTATGGCTACACCTTC.

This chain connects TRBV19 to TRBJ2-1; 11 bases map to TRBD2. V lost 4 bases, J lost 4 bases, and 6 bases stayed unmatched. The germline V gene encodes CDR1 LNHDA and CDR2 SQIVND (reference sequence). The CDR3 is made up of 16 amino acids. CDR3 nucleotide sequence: TGTGCCAGTAGTACATCCCGACTAGCGGGGTACAATGAGCAGTTCTTC. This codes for CASSTSRLAGYNEQFF.

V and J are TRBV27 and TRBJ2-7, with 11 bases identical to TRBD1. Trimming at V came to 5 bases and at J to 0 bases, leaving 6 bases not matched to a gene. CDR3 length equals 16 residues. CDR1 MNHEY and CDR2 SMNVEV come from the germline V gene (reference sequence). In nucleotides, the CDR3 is TGTGCCAGCAGTAGAGTCGGACAGGGGGCCTCCTACGAGCAGTACTTC. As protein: CASSRVGQGASYEQYF.

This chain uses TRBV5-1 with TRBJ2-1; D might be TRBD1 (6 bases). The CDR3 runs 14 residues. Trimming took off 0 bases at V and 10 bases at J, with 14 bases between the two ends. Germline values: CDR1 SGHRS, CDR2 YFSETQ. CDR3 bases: TGCGCCAGCAGCTTGGATTTTCTAGACAGGGAGCAGTTCTTC. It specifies CASSLDFLDREQFF.